The 30 T cell receptor beta chains below were found in one sample sequenced in a study of blood T cell repertoires in COVID-19. The assay was immunoSEQ multiplex PCR, and TCRdb's table has in-frame clones only and misses some. The data show under 250,000 clones, approximately 86% seen once. Sequencing was done on a sample of peripheral blood. Receptors originate from an older woman with active or convalescent COVID-19.

The rearrangement links TRBV3-1 (or the pseudogene TRBV3-2) to TRBJ2-5; 11 positions agree with TRBD2. This CDR3 is built from 18 residues. V trimming: 1 base; J trimming: 3 bases; junction bases outside the gene matches: 10. The germline CDR1 and CDR2 sequences are LGHDT and YNNKEL (reference sequence). Here the CDR3 reads CASSQVLAGGLSEETQYF. CDR3 DNA sequence: TGTGCCAGCAGCCAAGTCCTAGCGGGGGGTTTATCGGAAGAGACCCAGTACTTC.

The genes are TRBV19 and TRBJ2-7; 7 nucleotides agree with TRBD1. The germline V gene encodes CDR1 LNHDA and CDR2 SQIVND (reference sequence). This CDR3 is built from 16 residues. V shed 0 bases and J 1 base; nucleotides not matched to a gene: 6. The DNA of the CDR3 is TGTGCCAGTAGTATAGATCAGACAGGGCGGTCCTACGAGCAGTACTTC. Its translation is CASSIDQTGRSYEQYF.

This chain links TRBV4-3 with TRBJ2-1; D unclear. The V gene lost 3 bases and the J gene lost 1 base, with 7 bases spanning the gap. CDR1 LGHNA and CDR2 YSLEER come from the germline V gene. The CDR3 covers 14 residues. The CDR3 loop is CASSQSGSYNEQFF. CDR3 DNA: TGCGCCAGCAGCCAGTCAGGTTCCTACAATGAGCAGTTCTTC.

V usage is TRBV3-1 (or the pseudogene TRBV3-2) and J usage is TRBJ1-4; TRBD1 is a possible D gene (5 bases). V lost 4 bases to trimming and J lost 1 base, with 19 bases between them. CDR3 length: 18 residues. Per the germline V gene, CDR1 is LGHDT and CDR2 is YNNKEL (reference sequence). DNA for the CDR3: TGTGCCAGCAGCCGGGGAGGGGCGAAATTTGAAACTAATGAAAAACTGTTTTTT. Translation gives CASSRGGAKFETNEKLFF.

The chain recombines TRBV9 with TRBJ2-7; TRBD1 aligns across 7 bases. Trimming took 3 bases from V and 1 from J; bases not matched to a gene: 7. Germline V lookup: CDR1 SGDLS, CDR2 YYNGEE. The CDR3 is 15 residues long. The CDR3 DNA sequence: TGTGCCAGCAGCGCTCATTACAGGGGTTCCTACGAGCAGTACTTC. Translated: CASSAHYRGSYEQYF.

This clone appeared a few times. The chain recombines TRBV5-8 with TRBJ2-1; 7 nucleotides agree with TRBD2. Germline lookup yields CDR1 SGHTS and CDR2 YDEGEE. The V gene end was trimmed by 4 bases and the J gene end by 0 bases; junction bases not matched to a gene: 4. The CDR3 consists of 15 residues. The CDR3 nucleotides are TGTGCCAGCAGCCTGGGGGGGGGCTCCTACAATGAGCAGTTCTTC. It encodes CASSLGGGSYNEQFF.

The chain links TRBV10-3 to TRBJ2-2; D is possibly TRBD1 (6 bases). The V gene's germline CDR1 is ENHRY and CDR2 SYGVKD. The CDR3 sequence is 15 residues long. V was pared by 6 bases and J by 5 bases, with 16 bases between. The DNA for the CDR3 is TGTGCCATCAGATCCGGGACAAGTATAACCGGGGAGCTGTTTTTT. Protein sequence: CAIRSGTSITGELFF.

The chain combines TRBV7-9 with TRBJ2-1, with D perhaps TRBD1 (6 bases). In germline, CDR1 is SEHNR, CDR2 FQNEAQ (reference sequence). V dropped 1 base and J dropped 15 bases, with 13 bases sitting between them. The CDR3 length is 12 residues. DNA of the CDR3: TGTGCCAGCAGCTTAGAACAGGGAAGGGGGTTCTTC. It yields the protein CASSLEQGRGFF.

The CDR3, as DNA: TGTGCCAGCAGTGGACAGGGGGCAGGTGGCTACACCTTC. As protein: CASSGQGAGGYTF. This chain joins TRBV2 and TRBJ1-2; the match to TRBD1 covers 10 bases. V was pared by 4 bases and J by 7 bases, with 3 bases of the junction left unmatched. The CDR3 contains 13 residues. Germline CDR1 and CDR2: SNHLY and FYNNEI. The full variable domain, with the rest looked up from reference TRBV2 and TRBJ1-2, is EPEVTQTPSHQVTQMGQEVILRCVPISNHLYFYWYRQILGQKVEFLVSFYNNEISEKSEIFDDQFSVERPDGSNFTLKIRSTKLEDSAMYFCASSGQGAGGYTFGSGTRLTVV.

The rearrangement joins TRBV5-4 to TRBJ1-4, with D possibly matching TRBD1 (5 bases). CDR1 is SGHNT, CDR2 YYREEE, per germline (reference sequence). The CDR3 loop spans 13 amino acids. Deletions cut 0 bases from V and 10 bases from J, with 10 bases between. Here the CDR3 reads CASSLEGPGKLFF. For the CDR3, the DNA is TGTGCCAGCAGCTTGGAGGGGCCAGGAAAACTGTTTTTT.

The rearrangement uses TRBV2 and TRBJ1-4, with 10 nucleotides matching TRBD1. The CDR3 is made up of 14 amino acids. In germline, CDR1 is SNHLY, CDR2 FYNNEI. The V segment lost 1 base and the J segment 8 bases; nucleotides outside the gene matches: 1. This CDR3 is CASSEGGQGEKLFF. Here the CDR3 DNA reads TGTGCCAGCAGTGAAGGGGGACAGGGGGAAAAACTGTTTTTT.

This chain uses TRBV7-2 with TRBJ2-7; a possible D gene is TRBD1 (6 bases). CDR1 is SGHTA, CDR2 FQGNSA, per germline. This CDR3 is 12 amino acids long. With 8 bases removed from V and 6 bases from J, the gap between germline ends came to 14 bases. The CDR3 spells CASEDRSSEQYF. The CDR3 bases are TGTGCCAGCGAGGACAGATCCAGCGAGCAGTACTTC.

The chain is built from TRBV20-1 and TRBJ2-5; D gene uncertain. Trimming shortened V by 5 bases and J by 3 bases, and 4 bases separated the two germline ends. Germline CDR1 DFQATT, CDR2 SNEGSKA (reference sequence). CDR3 length: 10 amino acids. The CDR3 DNA reads as TGCAGTGCTTTCAAAGAGACCCAGTACTTC. Its protein is CSAFKETQYF.

This chain uses TRBV19 with TRBJ1-1; D might be TRBD1 (5 bases). The germline V gene has CDR1 LNHDA and CDR2 SQIVND (reference sequence). V lost 6 bases to trimming and J lost 5 bases, with 16 bases between them. CDR3 length: 14 amino acids. CDR3 DNA sequence: TGTGCCAGTAGGCCCCCCGGGGGAGGTACTGAAGCTTTCTTT. This encodes CASRPPGGGTEAFF. The complete variable domain, with remaining parts taken from reference TRBV19 and TRBJ1-1, reads DGGITQSPKYLFRKEGQNVTLSCEQNLNHDAMYWYRQDPGQGLRLIYYSQIVNDFQKGDIAEGYSVSREKKESFPLTVTSAQKNPTAFYLCASRPPGGGTEAFFGQGTRLTVV.

This chain links TRBV9 with TRBJ1-5; 10 nucleotides line up with TRBD1. Trimming at V came to 0 bases and at J to 4 bases, leaving 1 base not matched to a gene. CDR3 size: 15 residues. CDR1 and CDR2 (germline): SGDLS, YYNGEE. The CDR3 is CASSVGDRGNQPQHF. CDR3 sequence (DNA): TGTGCCAGCAGCGTAGGGGACAGGGGAAATCAGCCCCAGCATTTT. Full variable domain (missing parts from reference TRBV9 and TRBJ1-5): DSGVTQTPKHLITATGQRVTLRCSPRSGDLSVYWYQQSLDQGLQFLIQYYNGEERAKGNILERFSAQQFPDLHSELNLSSLELGDSALYFCASSVGDRGNQPQHFGDGTRLSIL.

This chain links TRBV5-4 with TRBJ1-2; 7 positions agree with TRBD1. This CDR3 is built from 16 residues. The V segment lost 4 bases and the J segment 0 bases; nucleotides outside the gene matches: 9. Germline CDR1 SGHNT, CDR2 YYREEE (reference sequence). The CDR3 spells CASSPEGARANYGYTF. For the CDR3, the DNA is TGTGCCAGCAGCCCGGAGGGGGCCAGGGCTAACTATGGCTACACCTTC.

The rearrangement uses TRBV6-6 and TRBJ2-7; D is possibly TRBD1 (5 bases). CDR1 and CDR2 (germline): MNHNY, SVGAGI (reference sequence). CDR3 length: 12 amino acids. Trimming took 6 bases from V and 4 from J, leaving 10 bases between them. The CDR3 here is CASRDSGYEQYF. DNA of the CDR3: TGTGCCAGCAGAGACAGTGGGTACGAGCAGTACTTC.

The chain combines TRBV6-2 or TRBV6-3 with TRBJ1-5, with TRBD1 as a possible D gene (5 bases). From germline, CDR1 is MNHEY and CDR2 SVGEGT. V dropped 2 bases and J dropped 4 bases, with 9 bases sitting between them. The CDR3 runs to 14 residues. The CDR3 nucleotides read TGTGCCAGCAGTTACAGGGGCGTAAATCAGCCCCAGCATTTT. It yields the protein CASSYRGVNQPQHF.

J is TRBJ2-3 and V is TRBV4-1; weak D call: TRBD1 (5 bases). The length of the CDR3 is 16 residues. Germline CDR1 and CDR2: MGHRA and YSYEKL. V gave up 0 bases and J gave up 0 bases, with 10 bases separating them. CDR3 sequence reads: CASSQDRPGSTDTQYF. The CDR3 nucleotides read TGCGCCAGCAGCCAAGATAGGCCAGGGAGCACAGATACGCAGTATTTT.

The V call is TRBV5-4, the J call TRBJ2-7; maybe TRBD2 (5 bases). The germline V gene has CDR1 SGHNT and CDR2 YYREEE (reference sequence). V shed 2 bases and J shed 0 bases, with 9 bases lying between them. CDR3 length equals 14 residues. The CDR3 spells CASSFSARSYEQYF. The CDR3 DNA reads TGTGCCAGCAGCTTTAGCGCCCGCTCCTACGAGCAGTACTTC.

V gene TRBV6-2 or TRBV6-3 combines with J gene TRBJ1-5; TRBD1 is a possible D gene (6 bases). Trimming removed 6 bases from V and 8 bases from J, with 14 bases in between. CDR1 is MNHEY, CDR2 SVGEGT, per germline. The CDR3 consists of 13 residues. CDR3 nucleotides: TGTGCCAGCAGCCGGGGGCGACTGGAGCCCCAGCATTTT. Its protein is CASSRGRLEPQHF.

The chain joins TRBV10-3 to TRBJ1-5; D is possibly TRBD1 (6 bases). V was pared by 5 bases and J by 6 bases, with 11 bases between. The length of the CDR3 is 13 residues. Germline lookup yields CDR1 ENHRY and CDR2 SYGVKD. In nucleotides, the CDR3 is TGTGCCATCAGTCAGGGGAACAGTCAGCCCCAGCATTTT. The encoded protein is CAISQGNSQPQHF.

The chain has TRBV19 and TRBJ1-5; 7 positions agree with TRBD1. CDR1 is LNHDA and CDR2 is SQIVND in the germline V gene (reference sequence). J was trimmed by 2 bases and V by 10 bases; bases with no gene match: 14. The CDR3 is 16 residues long. This chain's CDR3 is CATRQGKEGRNQPQHF. For the CDR3, the DNA is TGTGCCACCCGACAGGGTAAAGAGGGACGCAATCAGCCCCAGCATTTT.

The chain recombines TRBV9 with TRBJ1-1; D remains ambiguous. The CDR3 length is 13 residues. Trimming left V 0 bases short and J 10 bases short, with 13 bases between. Germline-derived CDR1 and CDR2 are SGDLS and YYNGEE. For the CDR3, the DNA is TGTGCCAGCAGCGTAGCTTCCGTCGGTGGAGCTTTCTTT. Its protein product is CASSVASVGGAFF.

As for this clone: At one boundary the junction diverges from the germline segment, which might be a read error. The chain employs TRBV4-3 and TRBJ1-4; the D gene is possibly TRBD1 (5 bases). There are 14 residues in the CDR3. Germline-derived CDR1 and CDR2 are LGHNA and YSLEER. The CDR3 sequence is CASNQRGPSEKLFF. Here the CDR3 DNA reads TGCGCCAGCAACCAAAGGGGTCCCAGTGAAAAACTGTTTTTT.

The CDR3 protein is CASSLAPGANTGELFF. The DNA of the CDR3 is TGTGCCAGCAGCTTGGCCCCGGGAGCGAACACCGGGGAGCTGTTTTTT. V gene TRBV5-4 combines with J gene TRBJ2-2, with a tentative D call TRBD2 (6 bases). CDR3 length equals 16 residues. Germline CDR1 is SGHNT and CDR2 is YYREEE (reference sequence). Trimming shortened V by 0 bases and J by 0 bases, and 9 bases separated the two germline ends.

The chain combines TRBV14 with TRBJ2-7; 8 bases are a match to TRBD1. The germline V gene has CDR1 SGHDN and CDR2 FVKESK. This CDR3 is 15 amino acids long. V gave up 4 bases and J gave up 2 bases; unmatched junction bases: 7. The CDR3 reads CASSRGQGLTYEQYF. The CDR3 DNA is TGTGCCAGCAGCCGCGGACAGGGTCTAACCTACGAGCAGTACTTC.

This clone showed up just once. The rearrangement uses TRBV5-1 and TRBJ2-2; 10 nucleotides line up with TRBD2. Per germline, CDR1 SGHRS and CDR2 YFSETQ. The trim removed 1 base at V and 4 bases at J, leaving 7 bases unmatched. The CDR3 spans 17 residues. CDR3 sequence: CASSLSLAGAVTGELFF. In DNA form, the CDR3 reads TGCGCCAGCAGCTTGTCGCTAGCGGGGGCTGTCACCGGGGAGCTGTTTTTT.

This chain links TRBV4-3 with TRBJ1-4; D is ambiguous. The CDR3 spans 14 residues. Germline CDR1 LGHNA, CDR2 YSLEER. V was trimmed by 4 bases and J by 2 bases, leaving 8 bases between them. The CDR3 spells CASSPQRTNEKLFF. In DNA, the CDR3 is TGCGCCAGCAGCCCGCAGAGGACTAATGAAAAACTGTTTTTT.

This chain connects TRBV6-5 to TRBJ1-4; TRBD1 matches at 7 bases. The junction had 8 bases not matched to a gene; V was cut back by 6 bases and J by 7 bases. CDR1 and CDR2 (germline): MNHEY, SVGAGI. The CDR3 is 14 amino acids. CDR3 region: CASRLGQVPEKLFF. The CDR3 DNA reads TGTGCCAGCAGGCTAGGACAGGTTCCTGAAAAACTGTTTTTT.